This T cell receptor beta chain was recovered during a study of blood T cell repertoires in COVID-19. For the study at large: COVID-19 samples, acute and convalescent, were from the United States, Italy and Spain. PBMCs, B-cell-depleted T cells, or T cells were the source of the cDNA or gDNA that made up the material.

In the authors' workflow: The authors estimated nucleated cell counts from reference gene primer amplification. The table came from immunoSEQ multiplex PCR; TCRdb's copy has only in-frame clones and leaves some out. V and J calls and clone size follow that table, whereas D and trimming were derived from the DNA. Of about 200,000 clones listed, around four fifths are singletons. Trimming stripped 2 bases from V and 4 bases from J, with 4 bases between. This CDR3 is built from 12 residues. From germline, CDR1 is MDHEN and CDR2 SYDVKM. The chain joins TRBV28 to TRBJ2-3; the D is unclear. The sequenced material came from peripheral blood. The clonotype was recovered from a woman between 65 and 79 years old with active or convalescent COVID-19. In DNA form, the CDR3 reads TGTGCCAGCAGTTTACACTCAGATACGCAGTATTTT. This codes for CASSLHSDTQYF.